The rows below give T cell receptor beta chains drawn from one sample of a study of cytomegalovirus exposure and HLA in healthy donors. Method: immunoSEQ multiplex PCR; TCRdb's copy keeps in-frame clones and lacks some. The sample shows approximately 210,000 clones, 65% to 80% of them seen only once. Sequenced: PBMCs. The receptor set was obtained from a middle-aged woman in good health and CMV-seronegative. Both conserved end residues are part of each CDR3. A D gene is named only where the DNA matches it firmly. The size field is filled for only some rows; it gives once, few, many or a size class.

d_gene: TRBD2; v_gene: TRBV7-2; abundance: .; j_gene: TRBJ2-7; CDR3nt: TGTGCCAGCAGGCTAGCGGGAGGGGTAAAGGAGCAGTACTTC; CDR3aa: CASRLAGGVKEQYF
d_gene: .; v_gene: TRBV5-1; abundance: once; j_gene: TRBJ1-4; CDR3nt: TGCGCCAGCAGCTTAGCGGGATCATCAACTAATGAAAAACTGTTTTTT; CDR3aa: CASSLAGSSTNEKLFF
d_gene: .; v_gene: TRBV10-3; abundance: .; j_gene: TRBJ2-3; CDR3nt: TGTGCCATCAGTGAGGGCGCGGGACCCACAGATACGCAGTATTTT; CDR3aa: CAISEGAGPTDTQYF
d_gene: .; v_gene: TRBV5-4; abundance: .; j_gene: TRBJ2-3; CDR3nt: TGTGCCAGCAGCTTGGATCAGGCAACTAGCACAGATACGCAGTATTTT; CDR3aa: CASSLDQATSTDTQYF
d_gene: TRBD1; v_gene: TRBV9; abundance: .; j_gene: TRBJ2-5; CDR3nt: TGTGCCAGCAGCACCGGGACAGACCGAAGTGGGGAGACCCAGTACTTC; CDR3aa: CASSTGTDRSGETQYF
d_gene: TRBD1; v_gene: TRBV25-1; abundance: .; j_gene: TRBJ1-4; CDR3nt: TGTGCCAGCAGTAACTTACAGGGGGTGAATGAAAAACTGTTTTTT; CDR3aa: CASSNLQGVNEKLFF
d_gene: TRBD1; v_gene: TRBV6-5; abundance: .; j_gene: TRBJ2-7; CDR3nt: TGTGCCAGCCGCTCTGGACAGGGAGTCTACGAGCAGTACTTC; CDR3aa: CASRSGQGVYEQYF
d_gene: .; v_gene: TRBV2; abundance: .; j_gene: TRBJ2-1; CDR3nt: TGTGCCAGCAGTGTCGCCCGGGACAATGAGCAGTTCTTC; CDR3aa: CASSVARDNEQFF
d_gene: .; v_gene: TRBV5-4; abundance: .; j_gene: TRBJ1-1; CDR3nt: TGTGCCAGCAGCTTGGTTGGCGGGGGGAGGAACACTGAAGCTTTCTTT; CDR3aa: CASSLVGGGRNTEAFF
d_gene: TRBD1; v_gene: TRBV13; abundance: .; j_gene: TRBJ2-4; CDR3nt: TGTGCCAGCAGCCCGACAGGGGGCGCGGCTGTCATTCAGTACTTC; CDR3aa: CASSPTGGAAVIQYF
d_gene: .; v_gene: TRBV29-1; abundance: .; j_gene: TRBJ2-2; CDR3nt: TGCAGCGTTGGGGGAGACTCGAACACCGGGGAGCTGTTTTTT; CDR3aa: CSVGGDSNTGELFF
d_gene: TRBD2; v_gene: TRBV11-2; abundance: few; j_gene: TRBJ2-7; CDR3nt: TGTGCCAGCAGCTTGGGAGCTAGCGGGAGGCGCCTGGGGTACGAGCAGTACTTC; CDR3aa: CASSLGASGRRLGYEQYF
d_gene: .; v_gene: TRBV5-1; abundance: .; j_gene: TRBJ1-2; CDR3nt: TGCGCCAGCAGCTTGGCAGACTTATATGGCTACACCTTC; CDR3aa: CASSLADLYGYTF
d_gene: TRBD1; v_gene: TRBV4-2; abundance: .; j_gene: TRBJ1-4; CDR3nt: TGTGCCAGCAGCCAAGGACAGGGTGATGAAAAACTGTTTTTT; CDR3aa: CASSQGQGDEKLFF
d_gene: .; v_gene: TRBV19; abundance: .; j_gene: TRBJ1-1; CDR3nt: TGTGCCAGTAGTATGGGCAGGGACACTGAAGCTTTCTTT; CDR3aa: CASSMGRDTEAFF
d_gene: TRBD2; v_gene: TRBV11-2; abundance: .; j_gene: TRBJ2-1; CDR3nt: TGTGCCAGCAGCTTAGAGGGACTAGCGGGAGACAATGAGCAGTTCTTC; CDR3aa: CASSLEGLAGDNEQFF
d_gene: TRBD1; v_gene: TRBV6-5; abundance: few; j_gene: TRBJ2-2; CDR3nt: TGTGCCAGCAGTTACTCGGGACAGGGGGACACCGGGGAGCTGTTTTTT; CDR3aa: CASSYSGQGDTGELFF
d_gene: TRBD2; v_gene: TRBV4-1; abundance: once; j_gene: TRBJ2-1; CDR3nt: TGCGCCAGCAGCCAAGATGATTTCGGAGCGGGAGGCTGGGGGGATGAGCAGTTCTTC; CDR3aa: CASSQDDFGAGGWGDEQFF
d_gene: .; v_gene: TRBV30; abundance: .; j_gene: TRBJ1-6; CDR3nt: TGTGCCTGGAGTGTAGTGGGTAGCTCGCCCCTCCACTTT; CDR3aa: CAWSVVGSSPLHF
d_gene: TRBD1; v_gene: TRBV19; abundance: once; j_gene: TRBJ1-1; CDR3nt: TGTGCCATACGGGGACAGGGGATGGGAGCTTTCTTT; CDR3aa: CAIRGQGMGAFF
d_gene: .; v_gene: TRBV18; abundance: .; j_gene: TRBJ1-3; CDR3nt: TGTGCCAGCTCACCACCGGGCACTTTCATCTCTGGAAACACCATATATTTT; CDR3aa: CASSPPGTFISGNTIYF
d_gene: .; v_gene: TRBV15; abundance: .; j_gene: TRBJ1-4; CDR3nt: TGTGCCACCAGCAGAGGCGGGCAGATTAATGAAAAACTGTTTTTT; CDR3aa: CATSRGGQINEKLFF
d_gene: .; v_gene: TRBV4-3; abundance: .; j_gene: TRBJ1-2; CDR3nt: TGCGCCAGCAGCCAAGATGGCAGGGTGAACTATGGCTACACCTTC; CDR3aa: CASSQDGRVNYGYTF
d_gene: TRBD1; v_gene: TRBV2; abundance: .; j_gene: TRBJ1-3; CDR3nt: TGTGCCAGCAGCTGGGACAGGCGAAACTCTGGAAACACCATATATTTT; CDR3aa: CASSWDRRNSGNTIYF
d_gene: .; v_gene: TRBV19; abundance: .; j_gene: TRBJ1-2; CDR3nt: TGTGCCAGTAGGGACACCGGGACACAATATGGCTACACCTTC; CDR3aa: CASRDTGTQYGYTF
d_gene: .; v_gene: TRBV6-1; abundance: .; j_gene: TRBJ2-4; CDR3nt: TGTGCCAGCAGTGTCACTCTACCCCCCGGAGGAAACATTCAGTACTTC; CDR3aa: CASSVTLPPGGNIQYF
d_gene: .; v_gene: TRBV7-3; abundance: .; j_gene: TRBJ2-1; CDR3nt: TGTGCCAGCAGCTCTACTCTTACGTTAGCCCGAGGGATCAATGAGCAGTTCTTC; CDR3aa: CASSSTLTLARGINEQFF
d_gene: TRBD1; v_gene: TRBV19; abundance: .; j_gene: TRBJ2-7; CDR3nt: TGTGCCAGTAGCTTATACCCGGGACAGCCCTACGAGCAGTACTTC; CDR3aa: CASSLYPGQPYEQYF
d_gene: TRBD2; v_gene: TRBV29-1; abundance: .; j_gene: TRBJ2-7; CDR3nt: TGCAGCCTTGAAAACGGGGGGAAGCAGTACTTC; CDR3aa: CSLENGGKQYF
d_gene: .; v_gene: TRBV25-1; abundance: .; j_gene: TRBJ2-1; CDR3nt: TGTGCCAGCAGACCGGGACAAGCCGCGGGTGAGCAGTTCTTC; CDR3aa: CASRPGQAAGEQFF
d_gene: .; v_gene: TRBV7-2; abundance: once; j_gene: TRBJ2-1; CDR3nt: TGTGCCAGCAGCTCCCGGGCGGGGGCGGGCGTCAATGAGCAGTTCTTC; CDR3aa: CASSSRAGAGVNEQFF
d_gene: .; v_gene: TRBV29-1; abundance: .; j_gene: TRBJ2-2; CDR3nt: TGCAGCGTGGACAGAGCTAAAACCGGGGAGCTGTTTTTT; CDR3aa: CSVDRAKTGELFF
d_gene: TRBD2; v_gene: TRBV5-8; abundance: once; j_gene: TRBJ2-5; CDR3nt: TGTGCCAGCAGCCCGGGGACTAGCGGCGTAGTTTTGGAGACCCAGTACTTC; CDR3aa: CASSPGTSGVVLETQYF
d_gene: .; v_gene: TRBV5-4; abundance: .; j_gene: TRBJ1-2; CDR3nt: TGTGCCAGCAGCCCAACCACGACAGTCTCTAACTATGGCTACACCTTC; CDR3aa: CASSPTTTVSNYGYTF
d_gene: TRBD1; v_gene: TRBV6-5; abundance: .; j_gene: TRBJ2-2; CDR3nt: TGTGCCAGCAGTTACGAAGGGACAGGGGCACTGGGGGAGCTGTTTTTT; CDR3aa: CASSYEGTGALGELFF
d_gene: .; v_gene: TRBV29-1; abundance: .; j_gene: TRBJ2-7; CDR3nt: TGCAGCGTTGTGGGGCAGGCCAGAACCTACGAGCAGTACTTC; CDR3aa: CSVVGQARTYEQYF
d_gene: TRBD2; v_gene: TRBV5-1; abundance: .; j_gene: TRBJ2-7; CDR3nt: TGCGCCAGCAGCTTGGTGGGCGGGGGAGGTACCTACGAGCAGTACTTC; CDR3aa: CASSLVGGGGTYEQYF
d_gene: TRBD1; v_gene: TRBV19; abundance: .; j_gene: TRBJ2-1; CDR3nt: TGTGCCAGTAGTGCCCGGGACAGGGGTTATGGTCCGTTCTTC; CDR3aa: CASSARDRGYGPFF
d_gene: .; v_gene: TRBV30; abundance: .; j_gene: TRBJ1-1; CDR3nt: TGTGCCTGGAGTACACGAAATCAACAGTACACTGAAGCTTTCTTT; CDR3aa: CAWSTRNQQYTEAFF
d_gene: .; v_gene: TRBV7-3; abundance: .; j_gene: TRBJ2-3; CDR3nt: TGTGCCAGCAGCCCTGGCGGACACAGCACAGATACGCAGTATTTT; CDR3aa: CASSPGGHSTDTQYF
d_gene: .; v_gene: TRBV11-2; abundance: .; j_gene: TRBJ2-5; CDR3nt: TGTGCCAGCAGCTGGGGACTGAAAGAGACCCAGTACTTC; CDR3aa: CASSWGLKETQYF
d_gene: .; v_gene: TRBV10-3; abundance: .; j_gene: TRBJ2-5; CDR3nt: TGTGCCATCAGTGAGTCACGGGTCGGGGAGACCCAGTACTTC; CDR3aa: CAISESRVGETQYF
d_gene: .; v_gene: TRBV9; abundance: .; j_gene: TRBJ2-1; CDR3nt: TGTGCCAGCAGCCCGAGGGGGGGGCTCAGTGAGCAGTTCTTC; CDR3aa: CASSPRGGLSEQFF
d_gene: .; v_gene: TRBV18; abundance: few; j_gene: TRBJ1-1; CDR3nt: TGTGCCAGCTCACTATACAAGAACACTGAAGCTTTCTTT; CDR3aa: CASSLYKNTEAFF